Listed here are 21 T cell receptor beta chains from one sample, sequenced in a study of blood T cell repertoires in COVID-19. Sequencing was performed with immunoSEQ multiplex PCR; in TCRdb, only in-frame clones are kept and a portion is missing. The sample holds roughly 200,000 clones, around 80% seen once. Sequencing used peripheral blood. Source of these receptors: a human donor in a cohort sampled during active COVID-19.

This chain links TRBV9 with TRBJ2-2; D gene unclear. Trimming shortened V by 0 bases and J by 3 bases, and 9 bases separated the two germline ends. From germline, CDR1 is SGDLS and CDR2 YYNGEE. This CDR3 is 15 amino acids long. For the CDR3, the DNA is TGTGCCAGCAGCGTAGAAACTCTTCACACCGGGGAGCTGTTTTTT. Amino acid sequence: CASSVETLHTGELFF. The complete variable domain, with remaining parts taken from reference TRBV9 and TRBJ2-2, reads DSGVTQTPKHLITATGQRVTLRCSPRSGDLSVYWYQQSLDQGLQFLIQYYNGEERAKGNILERFSAQQFPDLHSELNLSSLELGDSALYFCASSVETLHTGELFFGEGSRLTVL.

The V and J genes are TRBV6-5 and TRBJ1-1; 8 bases line up with TRBD1. The CDR3 runs to 12 residues. J was trimmed by 5 bases and V by 5 bases; bases with no gene match: 1. Germline V gives CDR1 MNHEY, CDR2 SVGAGI. In DNA, the CDR3 is TGTGCCAGCAGTACAGGGGGGACTGAAGCTTTCTTT. Translated: CASSTGGTEAFF.

The rearrangement joins TRBV18 to TRBJ2-7; 7 positions match TRBD1. The V segment lost 6 bases and the J segment 3 bases; nucleotides outside the gene matches: 8. The CDR3 consists of 14 residues. CDR1 and CDR2 from the germline V gene are KGHSH and LQKENI. In nucleotides, the CDR3 is TGTGCCAGCTCTACGGACAGGCCTTACTACGAGCAGTACTTC. Translation gives CASSTDRPYYEQYF.

This chain connects TRBV5-1 to TRBJ2-3; possible D gene TRBD1, 5 bases. V was shortened by 0 bases and J by 6 bases, with 17 bases between the two germline ends. Looked up from germline, CDR1 is SGHRS and CDR2 is YFSETQ. This CDR3 is built from 16 residues. In DNA, the CDR3 is TGCGCCAGCAGCTTGGTGGAGTTTCAGGGTTTCGATACGCAGTATTTT. Translated, it gives CASSLVEFQGFDTQYF.

This clone was picked up a small number of times. The V and J genes are TRBV5-1 and TRBJ2-7, with TRBD2 matching over 7 bases. The junction had 7 bases not matched to a gene; V was cut back by 4 bases and J by 3 bases. Germline lookup yields CDR1 SGHRS and CDR2 YFSETQ. The CDR3 length is 14 residues. CDR3 nucleotide sequence: TGCGCCAGCAGCCCCGGGACTACCAACTACGAGCAGTACTTC. Amino acids: CASSPGTTNYEQYF.

The chain links TRBV19 to TRBJ2-5; TRBD2 agrees at 11 bases. The V segment lost 6 bases and the J segment 4 bases; nucleotides outside the gene matches: 10. The CDR3 is 16 amino acids. Per germline, CDR1 LNHDA and CDR2 SQIVND (reference sequence). The CDR3 is CASSWVAGGERETQYF. The CDR3 nucleotides are TGTGCCAGTAGCTGGGTAGCGGGAGGGGAAAGAGAGACCCAGTACTTC. Drawing the rest from reference TRBV19 and TRBJ2-5, the complete variable domain is DGGITQSPKYLFRKEGQNVTLSCEQNLNHDAMYWYRQDPGQGLRLIYYSQIVNDFQKGDIAEGYSVSREKKESFPLTVTSAQKNPTAFYLCASSWVAGGERETQYFGPGTRLLVL.

The chain carries TRBV7-2 and TRBJ2-7; 12 bases fit TRBD2. This CDR3 has 16 amino acids. V was clipped by 4 bases and J by 0 bases; unmatched bases: 4. Germline V gene data show CDR1 as SGHTA and CDR2 as FQGNSA. CDR3 bases: TGTGCCAGCAGCTGGACTAGCGGGATGAGCTCCTACGAGCAGTACTTC. Amino acids: CASSWTSGMSSYEQYF.

The chain recombines TRBV27 with TRBJ2-2; D is undetermined. The ends were cut back, 8 bases at V and 1 base at J, with 8 bases in the middle. The CDR3 loop spans 13 amino acids. Germline V gene lookup returns CDR1 MNHEY and CDR2 SMNVEV (reference sequence). The CDR3 spells CASFYRNTGELFF. CDR3 sequence (DNA): TGTGCCAGCTTCTATAGGAACACCGGGGAGCTGTTTTTT.

The V and J genes are TRBV18 and TRBJ1-5; D gene uncertain. Germline CDR1 reads KGHSH; CDR2 reads LQKENI. The CDR3 covers 14 residues. V shed 9 bases and J shed 1 base, with 13 bases lying between them. The CDR3 loop is CASSGENSNQPQHF. The CDR3 DNA sequence: TGTGCCAGTAGCGGGGAGAACAGCAATCAGCCCCAGCATTTT.

The V gene is TRBV3-1 (or the pseudogene TRBV3-2), the J gene TRBJ2-3; D perhaps matches TRBD1 (5 bases). V was clipped by 4 bases and J by 0 bases, with 14 bases between them. Looked up from germline, CDR1 is LGHDT and CDR2 is YNNKEL (reference sequence). The CDR3 spans 16 residues. In DNA, the CDR3 is TGTGCCAGCAGCCCGTCACAGGTCACTAGCACAGATACGCAGTATTTT. Protein sequence: CASSPSQVTSTDTQYF.

This sequence joins TRBV11-2 and TRBJ2-2, with no clear D. This CDR3 is 16 amino acids long. V shed 3 bases and J shed 0 bases, with 11 bases lying between them. Germline V gene data show CDR1 as SGHAT and CDR2 as FQNNGV. The CDR3 nucleotides are TGTGCCAGCAGCTTTTTAAGAGGATCGAACACCGGGGAGCTGTTTTTT. Translated: CASSFLRGSNTGELFF.

This clone was picked up a small number of times. The chain is built from TRBV30 and TRBJ2-7, with D maybe TRBD2 (6 bases). Per germline, CDR1 GTSNPN and CDR2 SVGIG (reference sequence). V was cut by 5 bases and J by 0 bases, with 8 bases left in between. There are 12 residues in the CDR3. CDR3 region: CAWSSVSYEQYF. The CDR3 DNA reads TGTGCCTGGTCTAGCGTCTCCTACGAGCAGTACTTC.

As concerns this clone: The junction shows a germline mismatch at one end, possibly a read error. The chain employs TRBV6-4 and TRBJ2-1, with 8 positions matching TRBD2. Germline V CDR1 and CDR2: MRHNA, SNTAGT. CDR3 size: 16 residues. This CDR3 is CASGDDAGGPYNEQFF. CDR3 sequence (DNA): TGTGCCAGCGGTGACGACGCGGGAGGCCCCTACAATGAGCAGTTCTTC.

This clone was counted a single time. The chain uses TRBV29-1 and TRBJ2-5; perhaps TRBD2 as D (5 bases). The CDR3 has 12 amino acids. The ends were cut back, 4 bases at V and 3 bases at J, with 9 bases in the middle. The germline V gene has CDR1 SQVTM and CDR2 ANQGSEA. This chain's CDR3 is CSVGRGEETQYF. In nucleotides, the CDR3 is TGCAGCGTTGGACGGGGAGAAGAGACCCAGTACTTC.

This rearrangement joins TRBV27 to TRBJ2-7; 8 nucleotides agree with TRBD2. The CDR3 is 15 residues long. CDR1 is MNHEY, CDR2 SMNVEV, per germline (reference sequence). With 7 bases clipped from V and 3 bases from J, the junction kept 11 bases outside the gene matches. In nucleotides, the CDR3 is TGTGCCAGCACCCTGGCGGGGGGAGGGGTCTACGAGCAGTACTTC. This codes for CASTLAGGGVYEQYF.

V and J are TRBV5-6 and TRBJ2-2; D perhaps matches TRBD2 (6 bases). The CDR3 has 14 residues. V was shortened by 2 bases and J by 3 bases, with 8 bases between the two germline ends. The V gene's germline CDR1 is SGHDT and CDR2 YYEEEE. CDR3 DNA: TGTGCCAGCAGCTTTAAGCGGGACACCGGGGAGCTGTTTTTT. Amino acids: CASSFKRDTGELFF.

The chain carries TRBV2 and TRBJ2-5, with D tentatively TRBD2 (5 bases). Germline V gene lookup returns CDR1 SNHLY and CDR2 FYNNEI. This CDR3 is 13 amino acids long. V dropped 2 bases and J dropped 5 bases, with 9 bases sitting between them. CDR3 nucleotide sequence: TGTGCCAGCAGTGAACGGCGGGTTGAGACCCAGTACTTC. Its translation: CASSERRVETQYF.

This clone was counted a few times. The chain is built from TRBV10-2 and TRBJ2-3, with TRBD1 matching 8 bases. V gave up 3 bases and J gave up 3 bases; unmatched junction bases: 5. This CDR3 is 15 amino acids long. Germline assignment: CDR1 WSHSY and CDR2 SAAADI. CDR3 residues: CASSDRGLRTDTQYF. CDR3 coding DNA: TGCGCCAGCAGTGACAGGGGGCTAAGGACAGATACGCAGTATTTT.

The chain couples TRBV27 to TRBJ2-1; 8 bases map to TRBD1. The V gene's germline CDR1 is MNHEY and CDR2 SMNVEV (reference sequence). V trimming: 8 bases; J trimming: 4 bases; junction bases outside the gene matches: 10. The CDR3 spans 15 residues. The CDR3 nucleotides are TGTGCCAGCCAGGGGGCTGGGACGGCTTACAATGAGCAGTTCTTC. This codes for CASQGAGTAYNEQFF.

The CDR3 bases are TGCAGTGCGGACAGGGGGGAGACCCAGTACTTC. Protein sequence: CSADRGETQYF. This chain uses TRBV20-1 with TRBJ2-5; TRBD1 matches 10 bases. The V gene's germline CDR1 is DFQATT and CDR2 SNEGSKA (reference sequence). V lost 6 bases, J lost 5 bases, and 0 bases stayed unmatched. The CDR3 totals 11 residues.

This clone was recorded once. The chain links TRBV27 to TRBJ2-2; TRBD1 is a possible D gene (6 bases). V gave up 5 bases and J gave up 1 base, with 17 bases separating them. Germline V CDR1 and CDR2: MNHEY, SMNVEV (reference sequence). The CDR3 consists of 17 residues. CDR3: CASSGTGIGLNTGELFF. The DNA for the CDR3 is TGTGCCAGCAGTGGTACAGGGATCGGATTGAACACCGGGGAGCTGTTTTTT.